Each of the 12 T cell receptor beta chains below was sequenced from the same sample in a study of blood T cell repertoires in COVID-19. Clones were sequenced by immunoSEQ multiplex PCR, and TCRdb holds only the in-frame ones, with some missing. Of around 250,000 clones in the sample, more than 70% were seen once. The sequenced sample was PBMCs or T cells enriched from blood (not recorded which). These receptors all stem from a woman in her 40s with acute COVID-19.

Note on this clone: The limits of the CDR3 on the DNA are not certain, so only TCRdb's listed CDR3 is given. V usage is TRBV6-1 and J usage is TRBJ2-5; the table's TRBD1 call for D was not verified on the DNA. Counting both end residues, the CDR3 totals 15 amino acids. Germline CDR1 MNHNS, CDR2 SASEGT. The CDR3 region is CASSEALDKGETQYF.

CDR3 nucleotide sequence: TGTGCCACCAGCAGAGATGGGGACAGAACTGAAGCTTTCTTT. This sequence encodes CATSRDGDRTEAFF. V gene TRBV15 combines with J gene TRBJ1-1, with 7 bases that match TRBD1. There are 14 residues in the CDR3. The V gene end was trimmed by 0 bases and the J gene end by 5 bases; junction bases not matched to a gene: 3. CDR1 is LNHNV and CDR2 is YYDKDF in the germline V gene (reference sequence).

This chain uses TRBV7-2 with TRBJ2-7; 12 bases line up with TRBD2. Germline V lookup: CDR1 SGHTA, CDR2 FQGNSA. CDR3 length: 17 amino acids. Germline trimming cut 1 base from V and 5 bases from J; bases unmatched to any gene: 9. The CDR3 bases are TGTGCCAGCAGCTTAGGGTCTAGCGGGAGGGCCTCTAACGAGCAGTACTTC. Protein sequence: CASSLGSSGRASNEQYF.

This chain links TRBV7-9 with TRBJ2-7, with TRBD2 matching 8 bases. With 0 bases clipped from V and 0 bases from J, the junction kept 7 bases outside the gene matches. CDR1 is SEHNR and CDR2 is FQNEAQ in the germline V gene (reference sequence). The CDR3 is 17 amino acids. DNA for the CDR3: TGTGCCAGCAGCTTAGCGCTTACTAGCGGAACCTCCTACGAGCAGTACGTC. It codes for CASSLALTSGTSYEQYV.

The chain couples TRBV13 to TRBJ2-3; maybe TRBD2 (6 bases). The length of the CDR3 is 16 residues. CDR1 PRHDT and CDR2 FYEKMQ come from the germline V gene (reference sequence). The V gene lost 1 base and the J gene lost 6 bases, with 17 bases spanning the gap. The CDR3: CASSLVGGGRWDTQYF. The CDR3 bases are TGTGCCAGCAGCTTAGTTGGGGGAGGCCGGTGGGATACGCAGTATTTT.

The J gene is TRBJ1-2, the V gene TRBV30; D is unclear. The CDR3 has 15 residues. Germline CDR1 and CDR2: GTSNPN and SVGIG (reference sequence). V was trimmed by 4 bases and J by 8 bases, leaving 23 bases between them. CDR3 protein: CAWTLGGNGGVGYTF. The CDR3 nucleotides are TGTGCCTGGACTCTGGGTGGGAACGGAGGAGTGGGCTACACCTTC.

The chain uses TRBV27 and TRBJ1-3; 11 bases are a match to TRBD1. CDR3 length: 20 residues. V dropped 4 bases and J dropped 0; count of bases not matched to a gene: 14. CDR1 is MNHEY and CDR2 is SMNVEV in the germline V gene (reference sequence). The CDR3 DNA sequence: TGTGCCAGCAGTTCCCCCTCCGGACAGGGGGCCCCTCTCTCTGGAAACACCATATATTTT. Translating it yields CASSSPSGQGAPLSGNTIYF.

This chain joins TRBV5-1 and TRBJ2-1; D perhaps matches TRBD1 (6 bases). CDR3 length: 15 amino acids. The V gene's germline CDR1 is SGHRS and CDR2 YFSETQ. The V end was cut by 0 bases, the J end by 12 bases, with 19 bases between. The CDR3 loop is CASSLGVSSTRGQFF. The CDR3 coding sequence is TGCGCCAGCAGCTTGGGTGTCTCCTCGACCAGGGGGCAGTTCTTC.

CDR3 loop: CASSFLGTSGEETQYF. CDR3 nucleotides: TGTGCCAGCAGTTTCCTCGGGACTAGCGGAGAAGAGACCCAGTACTTC. The chain links TRBV28 to TRBJ2-5, with 11 bases that match TRBD2. V shed 3 bases, J shed 3 bases, and the junction held 6 bases outside the gene matches. The CDR3 has 16 amino acids. Germline V gene data show CDR1 as MDHEN and CDR2 as SYDVKM.

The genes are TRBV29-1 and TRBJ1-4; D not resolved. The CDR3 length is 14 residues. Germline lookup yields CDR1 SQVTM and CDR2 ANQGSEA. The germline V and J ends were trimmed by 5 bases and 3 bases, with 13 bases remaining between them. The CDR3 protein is CSVRGRLANEKLFF. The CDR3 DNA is TGCAGCGTTCGAGGGAGACTCGCTAATGAAAAACTGTTTTTT.

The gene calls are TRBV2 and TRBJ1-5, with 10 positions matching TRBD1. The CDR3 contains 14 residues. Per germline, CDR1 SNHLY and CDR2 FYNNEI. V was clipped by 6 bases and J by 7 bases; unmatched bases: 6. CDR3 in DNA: TGTGCCAGCAGACTGACAGGGGGCGCGCAGCCCCAGCATTTT. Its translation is CASRLTGGAQPQHF.

CDR3 DNA sequence: TGTGCCAGCAGTTACTCGGGGAGTATCTCCTACAATGAGCAGTTCTTC. Translation gives CASSYSGSISYNEQFF. The chain employs TRBV6-5 and TRBJ2-1, with TRBD2 as a possible D gene (5 bases). Germline loops: CDR1 MNHEY, CDR2 SVGAGI. The V and J ends lost 0 bases and 0 bases respectively, with 9 bases between them. The CDR3 contains 16 residues.